This T cell receptor (beta chain) was identified in a study of long-term antiretroviral therapy in people with HIV. Study as a whole: Specimens dating back about a decade before the 2015 immediate-ART recommendation are the oldest included.

Inclusion required at least two post-ART and at least one pre-ART PBMC samples. The assay used was immunoSEQ (version v3.0), run at survey level. Sequenced by immunoSEQ multiplex PCR; TCRdb stores in-frame clones only, minus some. The table lists about 24,000 clones, 81% of them singletons. CDR1 is SEHNR and CDR2 is FQNEAQ in the germline V gene (reference sequence). V lost 5 bases and J 1 base, leaving 14 bases between the germline ends. The CDR3 has 16 amino acids. Regarding this clone: Its specificity is unknown.

Whole-study findings and limits: With ART, diversity went up but was still lower than in transplant donor controls.

The sequence was obtained from a woman aged 18-35 years with HIV. The chain employs TRBV7-9 and TRBJ1-4; TRBD1 might be the D (6 bases). Sample: unsorted PBMCs, taken at the start of antiretroviral therapy, before treatment. The CDR3: CASSLEGGGTNEKLFF. CDR3 in DNA: TGTGCCAGCAGCCTCGAGGGGGGTGGAACTAATGAAAAACTGTTTTTT.